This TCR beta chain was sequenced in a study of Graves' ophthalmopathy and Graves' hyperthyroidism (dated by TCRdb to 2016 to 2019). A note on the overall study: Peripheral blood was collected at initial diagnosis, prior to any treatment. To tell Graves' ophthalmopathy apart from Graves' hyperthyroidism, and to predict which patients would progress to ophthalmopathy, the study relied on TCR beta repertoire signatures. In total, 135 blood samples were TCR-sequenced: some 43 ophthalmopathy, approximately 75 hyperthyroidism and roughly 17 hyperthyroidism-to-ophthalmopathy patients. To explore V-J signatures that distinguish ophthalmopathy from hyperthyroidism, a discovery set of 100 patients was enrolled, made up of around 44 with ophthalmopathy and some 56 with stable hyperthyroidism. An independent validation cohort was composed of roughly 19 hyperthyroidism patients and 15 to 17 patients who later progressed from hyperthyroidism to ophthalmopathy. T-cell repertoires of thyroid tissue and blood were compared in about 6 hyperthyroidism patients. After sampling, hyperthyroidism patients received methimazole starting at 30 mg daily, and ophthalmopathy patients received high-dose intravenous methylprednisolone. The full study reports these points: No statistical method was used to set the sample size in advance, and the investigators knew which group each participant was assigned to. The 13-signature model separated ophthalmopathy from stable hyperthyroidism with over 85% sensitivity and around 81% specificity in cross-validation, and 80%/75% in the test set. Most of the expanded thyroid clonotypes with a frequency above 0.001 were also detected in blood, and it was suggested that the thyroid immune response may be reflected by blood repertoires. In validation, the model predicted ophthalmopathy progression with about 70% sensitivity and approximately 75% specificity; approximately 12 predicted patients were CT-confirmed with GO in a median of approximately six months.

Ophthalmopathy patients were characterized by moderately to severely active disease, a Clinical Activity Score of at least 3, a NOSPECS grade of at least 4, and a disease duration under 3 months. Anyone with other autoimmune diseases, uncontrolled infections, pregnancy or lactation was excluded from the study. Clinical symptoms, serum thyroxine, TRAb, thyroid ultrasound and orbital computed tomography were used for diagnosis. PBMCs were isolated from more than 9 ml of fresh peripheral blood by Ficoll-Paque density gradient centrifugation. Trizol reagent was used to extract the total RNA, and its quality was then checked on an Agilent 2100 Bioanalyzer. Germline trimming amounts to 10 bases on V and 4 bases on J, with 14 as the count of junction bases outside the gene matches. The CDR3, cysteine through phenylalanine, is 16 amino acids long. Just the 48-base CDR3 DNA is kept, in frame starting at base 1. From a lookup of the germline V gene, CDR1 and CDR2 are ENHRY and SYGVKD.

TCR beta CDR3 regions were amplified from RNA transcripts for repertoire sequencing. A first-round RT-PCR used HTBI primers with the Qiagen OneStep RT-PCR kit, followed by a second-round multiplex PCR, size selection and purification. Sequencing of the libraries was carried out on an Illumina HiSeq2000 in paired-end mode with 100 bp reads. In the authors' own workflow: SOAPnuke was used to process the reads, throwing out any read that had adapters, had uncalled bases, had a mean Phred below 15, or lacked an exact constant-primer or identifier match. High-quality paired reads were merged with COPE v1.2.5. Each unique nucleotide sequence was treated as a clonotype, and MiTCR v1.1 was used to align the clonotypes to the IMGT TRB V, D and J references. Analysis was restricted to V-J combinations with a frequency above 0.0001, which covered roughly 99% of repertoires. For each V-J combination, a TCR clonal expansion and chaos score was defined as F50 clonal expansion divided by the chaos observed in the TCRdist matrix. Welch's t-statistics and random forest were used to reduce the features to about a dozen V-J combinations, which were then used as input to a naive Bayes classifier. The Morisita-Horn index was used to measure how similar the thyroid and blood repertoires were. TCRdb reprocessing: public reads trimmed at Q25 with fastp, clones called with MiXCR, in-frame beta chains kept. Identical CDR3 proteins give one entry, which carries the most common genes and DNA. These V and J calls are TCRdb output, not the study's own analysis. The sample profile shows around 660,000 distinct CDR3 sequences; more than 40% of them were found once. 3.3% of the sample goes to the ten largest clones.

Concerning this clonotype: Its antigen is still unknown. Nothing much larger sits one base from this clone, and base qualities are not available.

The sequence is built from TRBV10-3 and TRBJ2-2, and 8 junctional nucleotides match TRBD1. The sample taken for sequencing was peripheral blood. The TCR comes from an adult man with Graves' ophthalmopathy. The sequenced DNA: TGTGCCAGCGGTGAATCGACAGGGGACTTCACCGGGGAGCTGTTTTTT. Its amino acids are CASGESTGDFTGELFF.